This T cell receptor beta chain was identified during a study of T-cell memory formation after mild COVID-19. Regarding the study as a whole: Most CD4+ clones that shrank were in CM and EM, while CD8+ ones turned up in EMRA. Clones shrinking from day 15 to 85 showed even CD4/CD8 mixes; later expanders tilted CD4+. The study detected some responding clones in pre-infection memory, suggesting cross-reactive memory joined.

5'RACE with constant-segment primers built TCRalpha and TCRbeta cDNA libraries with UMIs. TCRdb independently ran MiXCR on the 5' RACE reads; one entry per CDR3 protein. The top ten clones hold roughly 12% of a sample with 44,000 or so distinct CDR3 sequences, 7.5% to 10% of them seen once. This clonotype was seen a handful of times. Its antigen is as yet unknown. Sequenced material: PBMCs or a T cell subset sorted from them (not recorded which). This TCR was recovered from an adult woman who had mild COVID-19 (a few samples of this study predate the infection). Cell type and time point are not known.

CDR3 sequence reads: CASSSPLGRLNTEAFF. Written as DNA, the CDR3 is TGTGCCAGCAGTTCCCCCCTCGGACGGTTGAACACTGAAGCTTTCTTT. The rearrangement links TRBV12-3 or TRBV12-4 to TRBJ1-1, with D hard to call. The V gene lost 4 bases and the J gene lost 0 bases, with 15 bases spanning the gap. The CDR3 extends over 16 amino acids.